Presented here are 22 T cell receptor beta chains from one specimen sequenced in a study of blood T cell repertoires in COVID-19. Only in-frame clones appear in the TCRdb table, and some are missing; sequencing was by immunoSEQ multiplex PCR. This table holds a few hundred thousand clones, 80% to 90% found once. The specimen sequenced was PBMCs or T cells enriched from blood (not recorded which). The receptors were sampled from a man aged 30-40 years who had recovered from COVID-19.

V usage is TRBV2 and J usage is TRBJ2-3; 7 positions match TRBD1. The J segment lost 5 bases and the V segment lost 7 bases, leaving 9 bases of the junction unmatched. Germline V gene sequence: CDR1 SNHLY, CDR2 FYNNEI. The length of the CDR3 is 14 residues. Written as DNA, the CDR3 is TGTGCCAGCAACGGAAAAAGGACAGGAGATACGCAGTATTTT. This sequence encodes CASNGKRTGDTQYF.

The chain couples TRBV19 to TRBJ1-6; D unclear. The ends were cut back, 0 bases at V and 5 bases at J, with 8 bases in the middle. This CDR3 is 15 amino acids long. Germline V CDR1 and CDR2: LNHDA, SQIVND (reference sequence). CDR3 sequence reads: CASSIEHRNNSPLHF. For the CDR3, the DNA is TGTGCCAGTAGTATAGAACACCGCAATAATTCACCCCTCCACTTT. The full variable domain, in which reference TRBV19 and TRBJ1-6 provide the parts outside the CDR3, is DGGITQSPKYLFRKEGQNVTLSCEQNLNHDAMYWYRQDPGQGLRLIYYSQIVNDFQKGDIAEGYSVSREKKESFPLTVTSAQKNPTAFYLCASSIEHRNNSPLHFGNGTRLTVT.

The chain combines TRBV27 with TRBJ1-5; no clear D. The V gene lost 2 bases and the J gene lost 3 bases, with 8 bases spanning the gap. CDR1 is MNHEY and CDR2 is SMNVEV in the germline V gene (reference sequence). The CDR3 consists of 14 residues. DNA for the CDR3: TGTGCCAGCAGTTTAGCGGGGTACAATCAGCCCCAGCATTTT. Its protein product is CASSLAGYNQPQHF.

Written as DNA, the CDR3 is TGTGCCAGCAGGATCCTACTAGCCGCTACGCAGTATTTT. Its translation is CASRILLAATQYF. The chain has TRBV2 and TRBJ2-3; a weak D match, TRBD2 (6 bases). The V gene lost 6 bases and the J gene lost 8 bases, with 15 bases spanning the gap. Germline assignment: CDR1 SNHLY and CDR2 FYNNEI. The CDR3 totals 13 residues.

Comment on this clone: The same CDR3 also results from other DNA sequences found in this sample. This chain uses TRBV7-2 with TRBJ1-6, with TRBD1 identical over 9 bases. V dropped 3 bases and J dropped 6; count of bases not matched to a gene: 3. The CDR3 consists of 15 residues. Germline V gene data show CDR1 as SGHTA and CDR2 as FQGNSA. CDR3 sequence: CASSLGQGGNSPLHF. CDR3 nucleotide sequence: TGTGCCAGCAGCTTGGGACAGGGAGGTAATTCACCCCTCCACTTT.

The gene calls are TRBV5-1 and TRBJ2-7; TRBD1 matches 9 bases. CDR1 and CDR2 (germline): SGHRS, YFSETQ. The CDR3 consists of 15 residues. V shed 0 bases, J shed 2 bases, and the junction held 3 bases outside the gene matches. The CDR3 DNA reads TGCGCCAGCAGCTTGGATGGGACAGGGACCTACGAGCAGTACTTC. Translated: CASSLDGTGTYEQYF.

The CDR3 reads CASSLQRASGNTIYF. The CDR3 DNA follows: TGTGCCAGCAGTTTACAGAGGGCCTCTGGAAACACCATATATTTT. The genes are TRBV6-5 and TRBJ1-3; D is undetermined. CDR3 length: 15 amino acids. The germline gives CDR1 MNHEY, CDR2 SVGAGI. Trimming took off 4 bases at V and 0 bases at J, with 10 bases between the two ends.

This clone has only a few counts. The J gene is TRBJ2-7, the V gene TRBV30, with D tentatively TRBD1 (6 bases). This CDR3 has 12 residues. The germline gives CDR1 GTSNPN, CDR2 SVGIG (reference sequence). V was trimmed by 1 base and J by 4 bases, leaving 8 bases between them. CDR3 residues: CAWSERGYEQYF. CDR3 in DNA: TGTGCCTGGAGTGAGAGGGGGTACGAGCAGTACTTC.

The chain carries TRBV3-1 (or the pseudogene TRBV3-2) and TRBJ1-6; D might be TRBD1 (5 bases). Germline CDR1 and CDR2: LGHDT and YNNKEL (reference sequence). V lost 2 bases, J lost 6 bases, and 11 bases lay in between. The CDR3 extends over 15 amino acids. The CDR3 is CASSQPQGGNSPLHF. For the CDR3, the DNA is TGTGCCAGCAGCCAACCTCAGGGAGGTAATTCACCCCTCCACTTT.

This rearrangement joins TRBV7-9 to TRBJ1-2; D unresolved. Trimming took off 2 bases at V and 7 bases at J, with 14 bases between the two ends. From germline, CDR1 is SEHNR and CDR2 FQNEAQ (reference sequence). The CDR3 is made up of 14 amino acids. CDR3 DNA: TGTGCCAGCAGCTTAAGCCCCATATTTATTGGCTACACCTTC. It codes for CASSLSPIFIGYTF. Based on the CDR3 plus reference TRBV7-9 and TRBJ1-2, the full variable domain is DTGVSQNPRHKITKRGQNVTFRCDPISEHNRLYWYRQTLGQGPEFLTYFQNEAQLEKSRLLSDRFSAERPKGSFSTLEIQRTEQGDSAMYLCASSLSPIFIGYTFGSGTRLTVV.

The CDR3 here is CATSRDSGSRASETQYF. CDR3 nucleotides: TGTGCCACCAGCAGAGATAGCGGGAGCAGGGCATCGGAGACCCAGTACTTC. The V call is TRBV15, the J call TRBJ2-5; 9 bases map to TRBD2. Per the germline V gene, CDR1 is LNHNV and CDR2 is YYDKDF (reference sequence). The V gene end was trimmed by 0 bases and the J gene end by 5 bases; junction bases not matched to a gene: 10. This CDR3 spans 17 amino acids. Using reference TRBV15 and TRBJ2-5 for the parts outside the CDR3, the full variable domain is DAMVIQNPRYQVTQFGKPVTLSCSQTLNHNVMYWYQQKSSQAPKLLFHYYDKDFNNEADTPDNFQSRRPNTSFCFLDIRSPGLGDTAMYLCATSRDSGSRASETQYFGPGTRLLVL.

The chain recombines TRBV6-5 with TRBJ1-6; no reliable D call. CDR1 and CDR2 (germline): MNHEY, SVGAGI. V was cut by 0 bases and J by 11 bases, with 8 bases left in between. The CDR3 loop spans 13 amino acids. The CDR3 is CASSYSRTTPLHF. CDR3 nucleotides: TGTGCCAGCAGTTACTCCCGGACTACACCCCTCCACTTT.

The chain joins TRBV11-2 to TRBJ2-1; D is unclear. From germline, CDR1 is SGHAT and CDR2 FQNNGV. The CDR3 is made up of 13 amino acids. V lost 5 bases to trimming and J lost 6 bases, with 11 bases between them. CDR3 protein: CASSLTAGNEQFF. As DNA, the CDR3 is TGTGCCAGCAGCCTAACAGCAGGCAATGAGCAGTTCTTC.

This chain uses TRBV6-5 with TRBJ1-1; maybe TRBD1 (5 bases). CDR3 length: 15 amino acids. The V gene's germline CDR1 is MNHEY and CDR2 SVGAGI. Trimming removed 5 bases from V and 1 base from J, with 14 bases in between. In DNA form, the CDR3 reads TGTGCCAGCAGTCCCGGGGGTTCTAAGAACACTGAAGCTTTCTTT. This encodes CASSPGGSKNTEAFF.

The chain couples TRBV10-3 to TRBJ2-3; 7 bases line up with TRBD1. This CDR3 comprises 15 residues. The germline gives CDR1 ENHRY, CDR2 SYGVKD. V lost 5 bases, J lost 5 bases, and 10 bases stayed unmatched. This CDR3 is CAISHSRGLGDTQYF. CDR3 nucleotides: TGTGCCATCAGTCATTCAAGGGGGCTCGGAGATACGCAGTATTTT.

V and J are TRBV3-1 (or the pseudogene TRBV3-2) and TRBJ2-5; 15 bases agree with TRBD2. CDR3 length: 18 amino acids. Trimming cost V 3 bases and J 5 bases; bases outside gene matches: 10. The germline CDR1 and CDR2 sequences are LGHDT and YNNKEL (reference sequence). The CDR3 here is CASSHGTSGGTVPETQYF. The CDR3 DNA sequence: TGTGCCAGCAGCCACGGGACTAGCGGGGGGACCGTCCCGGAGACCCAGTACTTC.

The V and J genes are TRBV29-1 and TRBJ1-2, with D hard to call. The germline V gene encodes CDR1 SQVTM and CDR2 ANQGSEA. The CDR3 consists of 12 residues. Deletions cut 6 bases from V and 10 bases from J, with 18 bases between. CDR3 sequence reads: CSVHSNSVAYTF. The CDR3, as DNA: TGCAGCGTACACAGCAACTCTGTTGCCTACACCTTC. Based on the CDR3 plus reference TRBV29-1 and TRBJ1-2, the full variable domain is SAVISQKPSRDICQRGTSLTIQCQVDSQVTMMFWYRQQPGQSLTLIATANQGSEATYESGFVIDKFPISRPNLTFSTLTVSNMSPEDSSIYLCSVHSNSVAYTFGSGTRLTVV.

The chain links TRBV2 to TRBJ1-6, with TRBD1 as a possible D gene (5 bases). The V gene's germline CDR1 is SNHLY and CDR2 FYNNEI. The CDR3 totals 15 residues. Trimming removed 4 bases at V and 6 bases at J, with 13 bases between. The CDR3 DNA reads as TGTGCCAGCAGTGTAGAAGGGGCTGGTAATTCACCCCTCCACTTT. Its protein product is CASSVEGAGNSPLHF.

This clone occurred once. The chain joins TRBV6-5 to TRBJ1-5; D is unclear. The CDR3 has 13 amino acids. CDR1 MNHEY and CDR2 SVGAGI come from the germline V gene. V gave up 4 bases and J gave up 0 bases, with 4 bases separating them. The DNA for the CDR3 is TGTGCCAGCAGTTCGGTTAGCAATCAGCCCCAGCATTTT. Translation gives CASSSVSNQPQHF.

This clone was detected only once. The rearrangement uses TRBV6-2 or TRBV6-3 and TRBJ1-2; D is uncertain. The CDR3 length is 11 residues. V shed 5 bases and J shed 8 bases, with 9 bases lying between them. Germline CDR1 and CDR2: MNHEY and SVGEGT. The CDR3 region has the DNA TGTGCCAGCAGTACGCGACAAGGCTACACCTTC. This encodes CASSTRQGYTF.

The chain carries TRBV18 and TRBJ1-2, with TRBD1 matching 8 bases. CDR3 length equals 15 residues. The V and J ends lost 3 bases and 4 bases, in that order; junction bases with no gene match: 7. CDR1 is KGHSH and CDR2 is LQKENI in the germline V gene. DNA for the CDR3: TGTGCCAGCTCACCCTCGGGACAGGCCTCCTATGGCTACACCTTC. Translation gives CASSPSGQASYGYTF.

The V call is TRBV10-2, the J call TRBJ2-7, with a possible D match to TRBD1 (6 bases). The CDR3 covers 12 residues. V shed 5 bases and J shed 1 base, with 6 bases lying between them. Germline CDR1 is WSHSY and CDR2 is SAAADI. The CDR3 bases are TGCGCCAGCAGTACAGGGTCCTACGAGCAGTACTTC. This translates into CASSTGSYEQYF.